The entry that follows covers one TCR beta chain sequence. Within the sample, other DNA sequences also encode this same CDR3. PCR was performed using 60 Vbeta and 13 Jbeta primers. Only in-frame clones appear in the TCRdb table, and some are missing; sequencing was by immunoSEQ multiplex PCR. Of about 34,000 clones listed, about 80% were seen once; the top ten hold about 10%. The data belong to a study of cytomegalovirus exposure and HLA in healthy donors. The CDR3 covers 15 residues. The germline V gene has CDR1 SGDLS and CDR2 YYNGEE. V lost 4 bases and J lost 10; bases outside the gene matches: 9. The sample taken for sequencing was PBMCs. The sequence was collected from a woman under 30 in good health and CMV-seropositive. V usage is TRBV9 and J usage is TRBJ1-6; 9 nucleotides match TRBD1. CDR3 DNA: TGTGCCAGCAGCCCCGGGGACAGGGACTTGTCACCCCTCCACTTT. Residues: CASSPGDRDLSPLHF.